The 21 T cell receptor beta chains in this list originate from one sample, sequenced in a study of neurological immune-mediated disorders. TCRdb re-called the 5' RACE reads with MiXCR, one entry per CDR3 protein. The sample lists tens of thousands of distinct CDR3 sequences, 6% to 7% occurring once. The sequenced sample was CD4+ T cells from blood. These receptors originate from a woman in her forties in good health.

This clonotype was counted ten times or more. The chain combines TRBV5-1 with TRBJ2-1, with D perhaps TRBD2 (6 bases). Germline CDR1 SGHRS, CDR2 YFSETQ. V lost 0 bases and J lost 15, with 10 bases in between. CDR3 length equals 11 residues. This CDR3 is CASSLGLGLFF. In DNA, the CDR3 is TGCGCCAGCAGCTTGGGACTAGGACTGTTCTTC.

This clonotype was detected ten times or more. This chain uses TRBV28 with TRBJ2-2, with 8 bases identical to TRBD2. The CDR3 has 16 amino acids. V lost 4 bases, J lost 3 bases, and 7 bases stayed unmatched. Germline values: CDR1 MDHEN, CDR2 SYDVKM. CDR3 amino acids: CASSSGGGRYTGELFF. For the CDR3, the DNA is TGTGCCAGCAGTTCCGGGGGGGGGCGGTACACCGGGGAGCTGTTTTTT.

This clonotype was found many times. The chain joins TRBV12-3 or TRBV12-4 to TRBJ2-7, with D maybe TRBD2 (6 bases). V shed 6 bases and J shed 1 base, with 19 bases lying between them. This CDR3 region has 16 residues. In DNA, the CDR3 is TGTGCCAGCAGCCCCGCCGGGGGTATTGTATCCTACGAGCAGTACTTC. Encoded protein: CASSPAGGIVSYEQYF.

This clonotype occurred many times. The rearrangement uses TRBV6-5 and TRBJ1-1; 8 bases line up with TRBD1. The V gene's germline CDR1 is MNHEY and CDR2 SVGAGI. This CDR3 has 17 residues. V gave up 6 bases and J gave up 0 bases; unmatched junction bases: 12. CDR3 sequence: CASRAKDRAELNTEAFF. CDR3 in DNA: TGTGCCAGCAGGGCTAAGGACAGGGCAGAGCTGAACACTGAAGCTTTCTTT.

This clonotype has a count of ten or more. The rearrangement links TRBV28 to TRBJ1-3, with a weak D call TRBD1 (6 bases). This CDR3 contains 13 residues. Germline assignment: CDR1 MDHEN and CDR2 SYDVKM. Trimming shortened V by 6 bases and J by 4 bases, and 10 bases separated the two germline ends. The CDR3 nucleotides read TGTGCCAGCAGACAGGGCTGGGGAAACACCATATATTTT. This codes for CASRQGWGNTIYF.

There are many counts of this clonotype. The chain joins TRBV18 to TRBJ2-1; tentatively, D is TRBD1 or TRBD2 (5 bases each). V was shortened by 3 bases and J by 3 bases, with 12 bases between the two germline ends. Germline V lookup: CDR1 KGHSH, CDR2 LQKENI. The CDR3 runs to 15 residues. CDR3 protein: CASSPLGTYYNEQFF. CDR3 nucleotide sequence: TGTGCCAGCTCACCGTTAGGGACCTACTACAATGAGCAGTTCTTC.

This clonotype was seen at least ten times. The chain recombines TRBV14 with TRBJ2-2; 8 nucleotides align to TRBD1. This CDR3 contains 17 residues. The J segment lost 2 bases and the V segment lost 2 bases, leaving 7 bases of the junction unmatched. Germline-derived CDR1 and CDR2 are SGHDN and FVKESK. The CDR3 nucleotides are TGTGCCAGCAGCCAATGGACAGGGACTTTAAACACCGGGGAGCTGTTTTTT. It translates to CASSQWTGTLNTGELFF.

This clonotype was detected many times. The chain uses TRBV4-1 and TRBJ2-5; D is perhaps TRBD1 (6 bases). Germline-derived CDR1 and CDR2 are MGHRA and YSYEKL. The CDR3 is 15 residues long. The V end lost 4 bases, the J end lost 0 bases, and 12 bases lay between the germline ends. The CDR3 DNA follows: TGCGCCAGCAGCCCTGGGGGCGGGTACCAAGAGACCCAGTACTTC. This encodes CASSPGGGYQETQYF.

This clonotype was seen ten or more times. The chain is built from TRBV9 and TRBJ2-7; tentative D call: TRBD2 (6 bases). CDR3 size: 14 residues. The germline V and J ends were trimmed by 0 bases and 6 bases, with 13 bases remaining between them. The germline gives CDR1 SGDLS, CDR2 YYNGEE. This CDR3 is CASSVGGQGGEQYF. The CDR3 DNA sequence: TGTGCCAGCAGCGTAGGAGGGCAGGGAGGCGAGCAGTACTTC.

At least ten counts were recorded for this clonotype. V and J are TRBV5-1 and TRBJ2-7; the match to TRBD2 covers 9 bases. Germline V lookup: CDR1 SGHRS, CDR2 YFSETQ. The J segment lost 1 base and the V segment lost 2 bases, leaving 7 bases of the junction unmatched. The CDR3 loop spans 16 amino acids. The CDR3 DNA sequence: TGCGCCAGCAGCTTAGCGACTAGCGGCAATTCCTACGAGCAGTACTTC. Translating gives CASSLATSGNSYEQYF.

Ten or more counts support this clonotype. The V and J genes are TRBV10-3 and TRBJ2-3; the match to TRBD2 covers 12 bases. CDR3 length equals 18 residues. CDR1 is ENHRY, CDR2 SYGVKD, per germline. V lost 0 bases, J lost 2 bases, and 6 bases stayed unmatched. The CDR3 region has the DNA TGTGCCATCAGTGAGTCCCGGCCTAGCGGGAGGGCCACAGATACGCAGTATTTT. It translates to CAISESRPSGRATDTQYF.

This clonotype was seen many times. The rearrangement joins TRBV15 to TRBJ1-3; D gene unclear. V dropped 0 bases and J dropped 1 base, with 7 bases sitting between them. Germline CDR1 and CDR2: LNHNV and YYDKDF (reference sequence). There are 15 residues in the CDR3. CDR3 sequence: CATSRDPGSGNTIYF. CDR3 sequence (DNA): TGTGCCACCAGCAGAGATCCGGGATCTGGAAACACCATATATTTT.

Many counts were recorded for this clonotype. The rearrangement links TRBV15 to TRBJ2-3; D not certain. CDR1 is LNHNV and CDR2 is YYDKDF in the germline V gene (reference sequence). The CDR3 runs to 15 residues. Trimming stripped 0 bases from V and 3 bases from J, with 10 bases between. The CDR3 here is CATSRDRTATDTQYF. CDR3 in DNA: TGTGCCACCAGCAGAGATAGAACAGCGACAGATACGCAGTATTTT.

This clonotype was observed at least ten times. The rearrangement uses TRBV5-1 and TRBJ2-2; either TRBD1 or TRBD2 may fit D (7 bases each). With 7 bases removed from V and 1 base from J, the gap between germline ends came to 26 bases. This CDR3 has 19 amino acids. Germline CDR1 is SGHRS and CDR2 is YFSETQ. CDR3 coding DNA: TGCGCCAGCTCATCCGGGCTAAGAGCGGGACAGCGGAACACCGGGGAGCTGTTTTTT. Translated, it gives CASSSGLRAGQRNTGELFF.

This clonotype has ten or more counts. The J gene is TRBJ2-3, the V gene TRBV5-1; D unclear. This CDR3 region has 16 residues. CDR1 SGHRS and CDR2 YFSETQ come from the germline V gene. Trimming cost V 4 bases and J 4 bases, with 19 bases left between them. CDR3 sequence (DNA): TGCGCCAGCAGCGCCTCGGGTGACCAACGGGCAGATACGCAGTATTTT. Encoded protein: CASSASGDQRADTQYF.

This clonotype was counted many times. The chain uses TRBV9 and TRBJ2-5; perhaps TRBD1 as D (6 bases). Germline loops: CDR1 SGDLS, CDR2 YYNGEE. The V and J ends lost 0 bases and 7 bases respectively, with 7 bases between them. This CDR3 is 12 amino acids long. In DNA, the CDR3 is TGTGCCAGCAGCGTAGAGACAGGGACCCAGTACTTC. This translates into CASSVETGTQYF.

The table lists this clonotype with many counts. The chain employs TRBV5-1 and TRBJ1-5, with TRBD1 identical over 7 bases. This CDR3 spans 13 amino acids. After removal of 0 bases from V and 7 bases from J, the junction contained 1 base not matched to a gene. Germline V CDR1 and CDR2: SGHRS, YFSETQ. The CDR3 here is CASSLAGGQPQHF. CDR3 DNA sequence: TGCGCCAGCAGCTTGGCAGGGGGGCAGCCCCAGCATTTT.

This clonotype was counted ten times or more. The chain employs TRBV5-1 and TRBJ2-1; TRBD1 agrees at 10 bases. CDR1 and CDR2 from the germline V gene are SGHRS and YFSETQ. This CDR3 spans 17 amino acids. J was trimmed by 8 bases and V by 4 bases; bases with no gene match: 15. The CDR3 reads CASSLDPRDRGEDEQFF. In DNA form, the CDR3 reads TGCGCCAGCAGCCTGGATCCCCGGGACAGGGGAGAAGATGAGCAGTTCTTC.

This clonotype was seen many times. The CDR3: CASSFLLAINEQFF. DNA for the CDR3: TGTGCCAGCAGCTTCTTACTAGCGATCAATGAGCAGTTCTTC. V is TRBV11-2 and J is TRBJ2-1; 7 nucleotides line up with TRBD2. Germline lookup yields CDR1 SGHAT and CDR2 FQNNGV. V trimming: 3 bases; J trimming: 6 bases; junction bases outside the gene matches: 5. The CDR3 length is 14 residues.

This clonotype occurred many times. The CDR3 is CASSLYSYEQYF. The CDR3 coding sequence is TGTGCCAGCAGCTTGTACTCCTACGAGCAGTACTTC. The chain combines TRBV5-5 with TRBJ2-7, with D hard to call. CDR3 size: 12 residues. V shed 1 base and J shed 0 bases, with 2 bases lying between them. Germline assignment: CDR1 SGHKS and CDR2 YYEKEE (reference sequence).

In this sample, this clonotype turned up many times. The V call is TRBV7-3, the J call TRBJ2-3; either TRBD1 or TRBD2 may supply D (5 bases each). The CDR3 is made up of 17 amino acids. The ends were cut back, 5 bases at V and 1 base at J, with 19 bases in the middle. CDR1 SGHTA and CDR2 FQGTGA come from the germline V gene. The CDR3 region is CASSPPGSPRGTDTQYF. In DNA form, the CDR3 reads TGTGCCAGCAGCCCTCCGGGATCCCCCAGGGGCACAGATACGCAGTATTTT.